These T cell receptor beta chains were read from a single sample in a study of response to subunit inactivated influenza vaccine. TCRdb re-called the RT-PCR reads through MiXCR, storing one row per CDR3 protein. The sample contains roughly 710,000 distinct CDR3 sequences, around 15% of which appear only once. Sequencing used PBMCs from blood, obtained 14 to 15 days before vaccination. These receptors were collected from a man aged 50-59 years who received an inactivated influenza vaccine. CDR3s include the opening cysteine and the closing phenylalanine or tryptophan. The D gene is left open where the match is weak. For some rows the clone size is stated as once, few or many, or as a class when expanded; others skip it.

D,size,V,J,CDR3,DNA
TRBD2,-,TRBV11-2,TRBJ2-5,CASSLGIGTTYYSRRETQYF,TGTGCCAGCAGCTTAGGGATAGGGACTACGTACTACTCCCGCCGGGAGACCCAGTACTTC
TRBD2,-,TRBV6-2/TRBV6-3,TRBJ2-5,CASSPSGVWETQYF,TGTGCCAGCAGTCCTAGCGGGGTGTGGGAGACCCAGTACTTC
-,few,TRBV5-1,TRBJ2-7,CASSLQHRNEQYF,TGCGCCAGCAGCTTGCAGCACAGGAACGAGCAGTACTTC
TRBD2,-,TRBV28,TRBJ2-1,CASSPIGSGGPREQFF,TGTGCCAGCAGTCCGATCGGTAGCGGGGGGCCCCGTGAGCAGTTCTTC
-,-,TRBV7-9,TRBJ1-1,CASHFTGWGLNTEAFF,TGTGCCAGCCACTTCACAGGTTGGGGCTTGAACACTGAAGCTTTCTTT
TRBD2,-,TRBV20-1,TRBJ2-2,CCARDWRGTNTGELFF,TGCTGTGCTAGAGATTGGCGGGGGACGAACACCGGGGAGCTGTTTTTT
-,many,TRBV12-3/TRBV12-4,TRBJ2-5,CASSLAGAVETQYF,TGTGCCAGCAGTTTAGCAGGGGCTGTCGAGACCCAGTACTTC
-,few,TRBV4-1,TRBJ2-1,CASTTKIVGNEQFF,TGCGCCAGCACCACCAAGATAGTGGGGAATGAGCAGTTCTTC
TRBD2,many,TRBV5-1,TRBJ2-2,CASSLEGGKNTGELFF,TGCGCCAGCAGCTTGGAGGGAGGGAAGAACACCGGGGAGCTGTTTTTT
TRBD1,-,TRBV6-7,TRBJ1-5,CASSTPTGASNQPQHF,TGTGCCAGCAGTACCCCGACAGGGGCTAGCAATCAGCCCCAGCATTTT
TRBD1,few,TRBV2,TRBJ2-7,CASRGGQAYEQYF,TGTGCCAGCAGGGGGGGACAGGCCTACGAGCAGTACTTC
TRBD1,-,TRBV12-3/TRBV12-4,TRBJ2-7,CASSSTGTDYYEQYF,TGTGCCAGCAGTTCCACCGGGACAGACTACTACGAGCAGTACTTC
-,few,TRBV20-1,TRBJ1-1,CSANALNTEAFF,TGCAGTGCCAACGCGCTGAACACTGAAGCTTTCTTT
-,-,TRBV4-3,TRBJ2-5,CASSPLEYQETQYF,TGCGCCAGCAGCCCTTTGGAGTACCAAGAGACCCAGTACTTC
TRBD2,-,TRBV11-1,TRBJ2-5,CASRSTSGEAETQYF,TGTGCCAGCAGGTCAACTAGCGGGGAGGCGGAGACCCAGTACTTC